The 21 T cell receptor beta chains below all came from one sample that was sequenced in a study of blood T cell repertoires in COVID-19. Assay used: immunoSEQ multiplex PCR; TCRdb lists only in-frame clones, some missing. The data hold approximately 100,000 clones, with more than 70% observed a single time. The sequenced sample was peripheral blood. These receptors originate from a woman aged 25-40 years with acute or convalescent COVID-19.

This clone has only a few counts. The chain recombines TRBV5-6 with TRBJ2-1, with TRBD2 matching over 13 bases. The ends lost 1 base at V and 7 bases at J; junction bases unmatched: 2. CDR3 length: 15 residues. Germline CDR1 SGHDT, CDR2 YYEEEE. The CDR3 region has the DNA TGTGCCAGCAGCTTGACTAGCGGGGGGGCGAATGAGCAGTTCTTC. Protein product: CASSLTSGGANEQFF.

V and J are TRBV11-3 and TRBJ2-7; no firm D call. CDR3 size: 14 residues. Per germline, CDR1 SGHNT and CDR2 YENEEA. V gave up 2 bases and J gave up 2 bases, with 10 bases separating them. This CDR3 is CASSLPRFPYEQYF. As DNA, the CDR3 is TGTGCCAGCAGCTTACCCAGGTTCCCCTACGAGCAGTACTTC.

This chain joins TRBV3-1 (or the pseudogene TRBV3-2) and TRBJ2-2; D is uncertain. Trimming shortened V by 2 bases and J by 2 bases, and 3 bases separated the two germline ends. This CDR3 comprises 13 residues. Per germline, CDR1 LGHDT and CDR2 YNNKEL (reference sequence). The CDR3 protein is CASSQLNTGELFF. In DNA form, the CDR3 reads TGTGCCAGCAGCCAACTCAACACCGGGGAGCTGTTTTTT.

The chain links TRBV15 to TRBJ1-6; D gene uncertain. Germline CDR1 reads LNHNV; CDR2 reads YYDKDF (reference sequence). The CDR3 runs 13 residues. V was clipped by 5 bases and J by 15 bases, with 17 bases between them. In nucleotides, the CDR3 is TGTGCCACCAGCCCTCGGTTGACGGGGTTCCTCCACTTT. Translating gives CATSPRLTGFLHF.

The chain is built from TRBV5-1 and TRBJ2-7, with 10 bases matching TRBD1. After removal of 0 bases from V and 3 bases from J, the junction contained 3 bases not matched to a gene. CDR3 size: 15 residues. Germline lookup yields CDR1 SGHRS and CDR2 YFSETQ. The CDR3 sequence: CASSLGTGGFYEQYF. The CDR3 nucleotides are TGCGCCAGCAGCTTGGGGACAGGGGGGTTCTACGAGCAGTACTTC.

In DNA, the CDR3 is TGTGCCAGTAGTACCGGGACAGGGTCTCCCGGGGAGCTGTTTTTT. Encoded protein: CASSTGTGSPGELFF. This chain joins TRBV19 and TRBJ2-2, with TRBD1 matching 9 bases. Per the germline V gene, CDR1 is LNHDA and CDR2 is SQIVND (reference sequence). This CDR3 comprises 15 residues. V lost 4 bases, J lost 6 bases, and 6 bases stayed unmatched.

V is TRBV2 and J is TRBJ1-4; maybe TRBD1 (5 bases). The germline gives CDR1 SNHLY, CDR2 FYNNEI. The V end was cut by 4 bases, the J end by 5 bases, with 11 bases between. The CDR3 extends over 14 amino acids. CDR3 in amino acids: CASSVMGGNEKLFF. The CDR3 nucleotides read TGTGCCAGCAGTGTAATGGGGGGGAATGAAAAACTGTTTTTT.

The V call is TRBV10-2, the J call TRBJ1-5, with no clear D. V dropped 8 bases and J dropped 0 bases, with 11 bases sitting between them. Germline lookup yields CDR1 WSHSY and CDR2 SAAADI. The CDR3 extends over 14 amino acids. CDR3 DNA: TGCGCCAGCTGGGGAGGGTATAGCAATCAGCCCCAGCATTTT. Translation gives CASWGGYSNQPQHF.

The gene calls are TRBV4-2 and TRBJ1-2; possibly TRBD1 for D (5 bases). Per the germline V gene, CDR1 is LGHNA and CDR2 is YNFKEQ. V was cut by 0 bases and J by 6 bases, with 8 bases left in between. The CDR3 totals 13 residues. The CDR3 loop reads CASSQDPGDGYTF. The CDR3 coding sequence is TGTGCCAGCAGCCAAGATCCGGGGGATGGCTACACCTTC.

The rearrangement links TRBV5-1 to TRBJ2-2; 8 bases agree with TRBD2. Germline-derived CDR1 and CDR2 are SGHRS and YFSETQ. The J segment lost 1 base and the V segment lost 7 bases, leaving 6 bases of the junction unmatched. The length of the CDR3 is 15 residues. DNA for the CDR3: TGCGCCAGCCGGGAGGGGACCAGGAACACCGGGGAGCTGTTTTTT. Translated: CASREGTRNTGELFF.

V usage is TRBV5-6 and J usage is TRBJ1-2; the D gene is possibly TRBD1 (6 bases). V was trimmed by 3 bases and J by 3 bases, leaving 18 bases between them. The germline V gene has CDR1 SGHDT and CDR2 YYEEEE. The CDR3 covers 16 residues. CDR3 sequence (DNA): TGTGCCAGCAGCTCCATAAAACGGACAGCGGACTATGGCTACACCTTC. This gives the protein CASSSIKRTADYGYTF.

The V and J genes are TRBV5-1 and TRBJ1-3, with D maybe TRBD1 (6 bases). V was clipped by 2 bases and J by 0 bases, with 18 bases between them. The CDR3 is 18 amino acids. The germline V gene has CDR1 SGHRS and CDR2 YFSETQ. The CDR3 nucleotides are TGCGCCAGCAGCTTATCACCCGGACAGTTCAGCTCTGGAAACACCATATATTTT. Translation: CASSLSPGQFSSGNTIYF.

This clone was picked up one time. The chain joins TRBV3-1 (or the pseudogene TRBV3-2) to TRBJ2-2; possibly TRBD1 for D (6 bases). Trimming cost V 3 bases and J 4 bases, with 12 bases left between them. Germline CDR1 LGHDT, CDR2 YNNKEL (reference sequence). CDR3 length: 15 residues. The DNA for the CDR3 is TGTGCCAGCAGCCATCCCACAGGGATCACCGGGGAGCTGTTTTTT. It is translated as CASSHPTGITGELFF.

This clone was detected once. V gene TRBV12-3 or TRBV12-4 combines with J gene TRBJ2-4, with TRBD1 matching over 7 bases. This CDR3 comprises 13 residues. V lost 7 bases to trimming and J lost 7 bases; unmatched junction nucleotides: 7. The CDR3 sequence is CASNSGTANIQYF. For the CDR3, the DNA is TGTGCCAGCAACTCGGGGACAGCTAACATTCAGTACTTC.

The V gene is TRBV3-1 (or the pseudogene TRBV3-2), the J gene TRBJ1-1; a weak D match, TRBD1 (6 bases). CDR3 length: 14 amino acids. Per germline, CDR1 LGHDT and CDR2 YNNKEL (reference sequence). Trimming cost V 6 bases and J 0 bases, with 11 bases left between them. The chain's CDR3 is CASRFGGLNTEAFF. CDR3 nucleotide sequence: TGTGCCAGCAGGTTCGGGGGGCTGAACACTGAAGCTTTCTTT.

The table lists this clone with a count of one. This sequence joins TRBV18 and TRBJ2-1, with 7 positions matching TRBD1. The CDR3 loop spans 13 amino acids. J lost 5 bases, V lost 8 bases, and 6 bases had no gene match. Germline CDR1 KGHSH, CDR2 LQKENI. The CDR3, as DNA: TGTGCCAGCGCCCCGGACAGGAACAATGAGCAGTTCTTC. Translated, it gives CASAPDRNNEQFF.

The genes are TRBV5-8 and TRBJ2-1, with D possibly being TRBD2 (6 bases). Germline CDR1 reads SGHTS; CDR2 reads YDEGEE. V shed 0 bases and J shed 7 bases, with 14 bases lying between them. This CDR3 has 15 amino acids. The CDR3 protein is CASSLGTTSSNEQFF. CDR3 sequence (DNA): TGTGCCAGCAGCTTGGGGACTACCAGCTCGAATGAGCAGTTCTTC.

In this sample, this clone turned up once. The chain employs TRBV7-2 and TRBJ2-2; D is ambiguous. Germline V gene data show CDR1 as SGHTA and CDR2 as FQGNSA. The V end lost 3 bases, the J end lost 6 bases, and 5 bases lay between the germline ends. The CDR3 length is 12 residues. CDR3: CASSFIAGELFF. The CDR3 coding sequence is TGTGCCAGCAGCTTCATAGCCGGGGAGCTGTTTTTT.

V usage is TRBV19 and J usage is TRBJ2-5, with 11 bases matching TRBD1. This CDR3 is 15 amino acids long. The V gene's germline CDR1 is LNHDA and CDR2 SQIVND (reference sequence). V lost 6 bases to trimming and J lost 2 bases; unmatched junction nucleotides: 5. The CDR3 sequence: CASSWDRGKQETQYF. Here the CDR3 DNA reads TGTGCCAGTAGCTGGGACAGGGGGAAGCAAGAGACCCAGTACTTC.

This chain joins TRBV5-5 and TRBJ2-3; TRBD1 matches at 7 bases. The CDR3 is made up of 15 amino acids. CDR1 is SGHKS, CDR2 YYEKEE, per germline (reference sequence). V was pared by 2 bases and J by 0 bases, with 3 bases of the junction left unmatched. CDR3 residues: CASSLTGASTDTQYF. The CDR3 DNA reads TGTGCCAGCAGCTTAACAGGGGCCAGCACAGATACGCAGTATTTT.

V gene TRBV18 combines with J gene TRBJ2-3; the D is unclear. Germline V lookup: CDR1 KGHSH, CDR2 LQKENI. Trimming took off 2 bases at V and 4 bases at J, with 4 bases between the two ends. The CDR3 consists of 12 residues. CDR3 protein: CASSPISDTQYF. For the CDR3, the DNA is TGTGCCAGCTCACCAATATCAGATACGCAGTATTTT.